This TCR beta chain was captured by sequencing in a study of PD-1 blockade in classical Hodgkin lymphoma. Study-wide results and limits: Patients who began taking nivolumab under 1 year after ASCT were left out. Complete responders had baseline diversity similar to newly diagnosed patients. Relapsed/refractory patients reportedly had the lowest baseline TCR diversity, below newly diagnosed patients, who were below healthy donors.

Notes on this clone: Its antigen is not known.

Time point reported: cycle 4 day 1 (C4D1), after less than seven weeks of nivolumab. Exposure to brentuximab vedotin varied, and each patient had relapsed following autologous stem cell transplantation. It was by magnetic negative selection that CD8+ T cells were isolated from thawed PBMCs. This CDR3 contains 13 residues. The germline V gene has CDR1 MGHDK and CDR2 SYGVNS. Trimming stripped 4 bases from V and 3 bases from J, with 9 bases between. TCRdb's table, derived via immunoSEQ multiplex PCR, lists solely in-frame clones and lacks some. Among about 10,000 clones, over 65% were seen once, and the ten largest hold roughly 10%.

The chain has TRBV25-1 and TRBJ1-2; D unclear. Material: CD8+ T cells from blood, obtained before the fourth cycle of nivolumab. The TCR sequence derives from a human donor with classical Hodgkin lymphoma. CDR3 sequence reads: CASSAGNYYGYTF. The CDR3 region has the DNA TGTGCCAGCAGTGCCGGGAACTACTATGGCTACACCTTC.